Shown below are 6 T cell receptor beta chains from a single sample sequenced in a study of early T cells in non-severe SARS-CoV-2 infection. TCRdb processed the 5' RACE reads anew with MiXCR; each CDR3 protein has one entry. The table shows under 70,000 distinct CDR3 sequences, with 10% to 15% occurring only once. The material sequenced was whole blood. These receptors originate from an adult who was a healthcare worker with PCR-confirmed SARS-CoV-2 infection or an uninfected control (not recorded which).

This chain uses TRBV20-1 with TRBJ2-1; D might be TRBD1 (6 bases). The CDR3 runs 13 residues. Germline V gene sequence: CDR1 DFQATT, CDR2 SNEGSKA (reference sequence). V lost 4 bases, J lost 8 bases, and 15 bases lay in between. In nucleotides, the CDR3 is TGCAGTGCTACACCCCAGGGGATCCATGAGCAGTTCTTC. It translates to CSATPQGIHEQFF.

This clonotype appeared a few times. The chain recombines TRBV9 with TRBJ2-1; D perhaps matches TRBD1 (6 bases). The CDR3 consists of 14 residues. CDR1 SGDLS and CDR2 YYNGEE come from the germline V gene. V was pared by 3 bases and J by 3 bases, with 10 bases between. Here the CDR3 reads CASSESTGYNEQFF. For the CDR3, the DNA is TGTGCCAGCAGCGAATCGACAGGCTACAATGAGCAGTTCTTC.

V usage is TRBV5-1 and J usage is TRBJ1-1; D ambiguous. V shed 0 bases and J shed 1 base, with 13 bases lying between them. Germline V CDR1 and CDR2: SGHRS, YFSETQ. The CDR3 is 16 residues long. CDR3 sequence reads: CASSLASGSQNTEAFF. The CDR3 DNA reads TGCGCCAGCAGCTTGGCGTCCGGGTCTCAGAACACTGAAGCTTTCTTT.

There are many counts of this clonotype. V and J are TRBV3-1 and TRBJ2-5; no definite D call. Trimming stripped 5 bases from V and 2 bases from J, with 9 bases between. Germline assignment: CDR1 LGHDT and CDR2 YNNKEL (reference sequence). This CDR3 has 13 residues. The CDR3 sequence: CASSYRIQETQYF. CDR3 coding DNA: TGTGCCAGCAGCTATAGAATACAAGAGACCCAGTACTTC.

The genes are TRBV3-1 and TRBJ2-3; unclear D gene. The CDR3 contains 16 residues. Germline V gene sequence: CDR1 LGHDT, CDR2 YNNKEL (reference sequence). V was cut by 2 bases and J by 7 bases, with 19 bases left in between. DNA for the CDR3: TGTGCCAGCAGCCAAAAACCACCCCTGGACGGTAATACGCAGTATTTT. Amino acid sequence: CASSQKPPLDGNTQYF.

The chain joins TRBV5-1 to TRBJ2-7; TRBD2 agrees at 11 bases. The V gene's germline CDR1 is SGHRS and CDR2 YFSETQ. This CDR3 spans 15 amino acids. V dropped 4 bases and J dropped 5; count of bases not matched to a gene: 8. CDR3 DNA: TGCGCCAGCAGCCTCAGTAGCGGGAGGGCCCACGAGCAGTACTTC. Translation gives CASSLSSGRAHEQYF.